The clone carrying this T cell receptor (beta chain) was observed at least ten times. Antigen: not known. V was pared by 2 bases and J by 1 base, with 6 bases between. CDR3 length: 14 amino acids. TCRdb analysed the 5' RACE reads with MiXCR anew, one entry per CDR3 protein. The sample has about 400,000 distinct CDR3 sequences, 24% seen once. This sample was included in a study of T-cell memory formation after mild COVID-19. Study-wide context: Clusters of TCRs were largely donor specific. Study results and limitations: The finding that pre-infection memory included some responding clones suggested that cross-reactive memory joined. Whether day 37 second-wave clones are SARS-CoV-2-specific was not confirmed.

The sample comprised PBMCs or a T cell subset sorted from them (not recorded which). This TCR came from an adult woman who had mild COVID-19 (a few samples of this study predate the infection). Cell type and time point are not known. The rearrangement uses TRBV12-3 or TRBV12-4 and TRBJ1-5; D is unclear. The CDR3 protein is CASSLLQSNQPQHF. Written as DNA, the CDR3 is TGTGCCAGCAGTTTACTCCAGAGCAATCAGCCCCAGCATTTT.